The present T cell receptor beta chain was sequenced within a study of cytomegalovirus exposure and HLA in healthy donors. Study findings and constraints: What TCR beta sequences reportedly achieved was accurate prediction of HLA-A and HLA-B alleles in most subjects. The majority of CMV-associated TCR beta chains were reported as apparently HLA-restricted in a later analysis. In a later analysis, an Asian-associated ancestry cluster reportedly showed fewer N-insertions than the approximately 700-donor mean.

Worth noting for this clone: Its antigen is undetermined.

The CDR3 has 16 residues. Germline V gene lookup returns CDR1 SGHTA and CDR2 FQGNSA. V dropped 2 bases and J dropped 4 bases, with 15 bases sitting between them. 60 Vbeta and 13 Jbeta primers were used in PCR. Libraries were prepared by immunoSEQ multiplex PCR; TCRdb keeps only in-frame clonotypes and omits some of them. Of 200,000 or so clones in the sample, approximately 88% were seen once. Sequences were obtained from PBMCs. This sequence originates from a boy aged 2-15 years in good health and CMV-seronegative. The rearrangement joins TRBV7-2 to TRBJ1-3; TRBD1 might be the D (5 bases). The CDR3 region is CASSLLHQGTGNTIYF. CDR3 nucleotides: TGTGCCAGCAGCTTACTACACCAGGGAACCGGAAACACCATATATTTT.